A single sample gave rise to the 4 T cell receptor beta chains below, sequenced in a study of shared clonotypes between healthy human individuals. Measured with immunoSEQ multiplex PCR; TCRdb has only the in-frame clones, and not every one. In the table there are about 2 million clones, 85% to 95% of which are singletons. Sequencing was carried out using naive CD4+ T cells sorted from blood. Subset here: CD45RA+ positively selected. These TCRs come from a man aged 18 to 35 in good health.

V gene TRBV30 combines with J gene TRBJ1-2; D not resolved. The CDR3 covers 14 residues. V lost 4 bases, J lost 4 bases, and 16 bases lay in between. The germline V gene encodes CDR1 GTSNPN and CDR2 SVGIG (reference sequence). CDR3 in amino acids: CAWMSYRVPYGYTF. The DNA for the CDR3 is TGTGCCTGGATGTCTTACAGAGTACCCTATGGCTACACCTTC.

This rearrangement joins TRBV7-8 to TRBJ1-2; 7 nucleotides match TRBD1. Germline V CDR1 and CDR2: SGHVS, FQNEAQ. V shed 3 bases and J 4 bases; nucleotides not matched to a gene: 5. The CDR3 is 14 amino acids. The CDR3 region is CASSFSDRSYGYTF. The CDR3 nucleotides are TGTGCCAGCAGCTTTTCGGACAGGAGCTATGGCTACACCTTC.

The CDR3 here is CASSQAPGLAGRSSYNEQFF. The CDR3 DNA reads TGTGCCAGCAGCCAAGCCCCGGGACTAGCGGGAAGGAGCTCCTACAATGAGCAGTTCTTC. This chain connects TRBV14 to TRBJ2-1; TRBD2 matches at 13 bases. The germline V gene has CDR1 SGHDN and CDR2 FVKESK. J was trimmed by 0 bases and V by 1 base; bases with no gene match: 9. The CDR3 spans 20 residues.

The V call is TRBV18, the J call TRBJ2-7, with a possible D match to TRBD2 (5 bases). The V and J ends lost 0 bases and 7 bases respectively, with 10 bases between them. The CDR3 has 13 amino acids. The V gene's germline CDR1 is KGHSH and CDR2 LQKENI. CDR3 in DNA: TGTGCCAGCTCACCACCTGTGAGGGAAGAGCAGTACTTC. Amino acids: CASSPPVREEQYF.